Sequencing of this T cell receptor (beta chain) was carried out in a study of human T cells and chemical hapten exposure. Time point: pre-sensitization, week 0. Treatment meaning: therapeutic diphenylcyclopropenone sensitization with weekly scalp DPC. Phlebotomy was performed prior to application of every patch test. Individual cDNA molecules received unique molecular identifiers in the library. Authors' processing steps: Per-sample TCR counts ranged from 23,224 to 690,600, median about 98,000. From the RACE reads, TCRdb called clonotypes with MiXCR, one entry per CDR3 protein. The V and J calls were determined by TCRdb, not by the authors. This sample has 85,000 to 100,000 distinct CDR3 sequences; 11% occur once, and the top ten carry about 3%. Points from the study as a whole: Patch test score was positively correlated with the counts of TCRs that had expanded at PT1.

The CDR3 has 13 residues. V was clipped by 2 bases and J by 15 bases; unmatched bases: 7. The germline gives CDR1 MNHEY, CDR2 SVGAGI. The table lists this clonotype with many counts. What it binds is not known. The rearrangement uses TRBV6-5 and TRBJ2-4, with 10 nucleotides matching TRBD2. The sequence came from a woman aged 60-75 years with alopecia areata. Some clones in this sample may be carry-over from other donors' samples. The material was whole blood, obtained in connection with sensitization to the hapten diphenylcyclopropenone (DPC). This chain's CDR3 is CASSYSSGGDRYF. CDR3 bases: TGTGCCAGCAGTTACAGCAGCGGGGGGGATCGGTACTTC.